These T cell receptor beta chains were read from a single sample in a study of T-cell memory formation after mild COVID-19. From the 5' RACE reads, TCRdb called clonotypes with MiXCR, one entry per CDR3 protein. The data show just over 400,000 distinct CDR3 sequences, with more than 20% seen just once and about an eighth held by the top ten. Sequencing used PBMCs or a T cell subset sorted from them (not recorded which). Receptors originate from an adult woman who had mild COVID-19 (a few samples of this study predate the infection). Cell type and time point are not known. Each CDR3 is given with its conserved first and last residue. D genes are given only for firm matches. Clone size is not always given. Where it is, it says once, few, many or a class for expanded clones.

TRBV12-3/TRBV12-4	NA	TRBJ1-2	few	CASTWGYHGYTF	TGTGCCAGCACTTGGGGGTATCATGGCTACACCTTC
TRBV4-1	TRBD1	TRBJ2-7	many	CASSQWTGYEQYF	TGCGCCAGCAGCCAATGGACAGGCTACGAGCAGTACTTC
TRBV12-3/TRBV12-4	TRBD1	TRBJ1-2	NA	CASSQDRGRGYTF	TGTGCCAGCAGCCAAGACAGGGGGCGAGGCTACACCTTC
TRBV6-2/TRBV6-3	NA	TRBJ2-3	NA	CASTVTGRRDTQYF	TGTGCCAGCACCGTAACGGGGAGACGGGATACGCAGTATTTT
TRBV7-2	NA	TRBJ1-5	once	CASSTKNSNQPQHF	TGTGCCAGCAGCACAAAAAATAGCAATCAGCCCCAGCATTTT
TRBV6-2/TRBV6-3	TRBD2	TRBJ2-1	NA	CASSYSTLAGGYSYNEQFF	TGTGCCAGCAGTTACTCGACTCTAGCGGGAGGGTACTCCTACAATGAGCAGTTCTTC
TRBV24-1	TRBD1	TRBJ2-2	NA	CATSDSSGGTGELFF	TGTGCCACCAGTGATTCTTCAGGGGGCACCGGGGAGCTGTTTTTT
TRBV27	NA	TRBJ2-3	NA	CASSSPTRPGDTQYF	TGTGCCAGCAGTTCCCCTACGAGGCCCGGAGATACGCAGTATTTT
TRBV7-6	NA	TRBJ1-4	few	CASSLGLGNGEKLFF	TGTGCCAGCAGCTTAGGGTTGGGGAATGGAGAAAAACTGTTTTTT
TRBV3-1	NA	TRBJ1-1	NA	CASSNSGANTEAFF	TGTGCCAGCAGCAACTCAGGGGCCAACACTGAAGCTTTCTTT
TRBV7-2	NA	TRBJ1-6	NA	CASSRPGTPNSPLHF	TGTGCCAGCAGCCGCCCCGGGACACCGAATTCACCCCTCCACTTT
TRBV7-7	NA	TRBJ2-2	NA	CASSLDPQQDMSTGELFF	TGTGCTAGCAGCTTAGATCCCCAGCAGGACATGTCGACCGGGGAGCTGTTTTTT
TRBV20-1	NA	TRBJ2-7	few	CSAAQGNEQYF	TGCAGTGCAGCACAGGGTAACGAGCAGTACTTC
TRBV24-1	NA	TRBJ2-1	NA	CATSGGAGEQFF	TGTGCCACCAGTGGTGGGGCTGGCGAGCAGTTCTTC
TRBV29-1	NA	TRBJ1-2	NA	CSIQGIGYGYTF	TGCAGCATACAGGGAATAGGCTATGGCTACACCTTC
TRBV7-3	TRBD1	TRBJ2-7	NA	CASSTGQGTEQYF	TGTGCCAGCAGCACCGGACAGGGGACCGAGCAGTACTTC
TRBV9	NA	TRBJ1-1	few	CASSAFSGTSTEAFF	TGTGCCAGCAGCGCTTTTTCCGGGACATCGACTGAAGCTTTCTTT
TRBV7-9	NA	TRBJ1-1	few	CASSLGPASEGDTEAFF	TGTGCCAGCAGCTTAGGGCCAGCTTCTGAAGGGGACACTGAAGCTTTCTTT
TRBV6-2/TRBV6-3	NA	TRBJ2-3	few	CGTSLFPFADGASTDTQYF	TGTGGGACCTCATTATTTCCTTTTGCTGACGGCGCTAGCACAGATACGCAGTATTTT
TRBV12-3/TRBV12-4	NA	TRBJ2-5	once	CASTSIGQRVAQYF	TGTGCCAGCACTTCCATAGGACAAAGAGTGGCCCAGTACTTC
TRBV19	NA	TRBJ2-3	NA	CATKRQASTDTQYF	TGTGCCACGAAAAGACAGGCAAGCACAGATACGCAGTATTTT
TRBV4-3	TRBD2	TRBJ2-7	NA	CASSQDFILAGNYEQYF	TGCGCCAGCAGCCAAGATTTTATACTAGCGGGAAACTACGAGCAGTACTTC
TRBV4-2	NA	TRBJ2-1	NA	CASSQSARSKNEQFF	TGTGCCAGCAGCCAATCGGCAAGGAGTAAGAATGAGCAGTTCTTC
TRBV6-5	NA	TRBJ1-1	few	CASRPTFNAEAFF	TGTGCCAGCAGACCCACCTTTAACGCTGAAGCTTTCTTT
TRBV6-2/TRBV6-3	NA	TRBJ1-1	few	CASSKQTENTEAFF	TGTGCCAGCAGTAAACAGACAGAGAACACTGAAGCTTTCTTT
TRBV7-9	NA	TRBJ2-5	few	CASSLLAWGQYPQETQYF	TGTGCCAGCAGCTTACTTGCGTGGGGGCAGTACCCGCAAGAGACCCAGTACTTC
TRBV12-3/TRBV12-4	NA	TRBJ1-4	many	CASSYGGSEKLFF	TGTGCCAGCAGCTACGGGGGGTCTGAAAAACTGTTTTTT
TRBV24-1	NA	TRBJ1-2	few	CATSDSRTANYGYTF	TGTGCCACCAGTGATTCTAGGACAGCTAACTATGGCTACACCTTC
TRBV7-2	TRBD1	TRBJ1-2	NA	CASSPRTGKTYGYTF	TGTGCCAGCAGCCCCCGGACAGGGAAGACCTATGGCTACACCTTC
TRBV5-1	NA	TRBJ2-7	NA	CASMPTAGNEQYF	TGCGCCAGTATGCCGACCGCAGGGAACGAGCAGTACTTC
TRBV6-5	TRBD1	TRBJ2-2	few	CASSYGTGANTGELFF	TGTGCCAGCAGTTACGGGACAGGGGCAAACACCGGGGAGCTGTTTTTT
TRBV4-1	TRBD1	TRBJ1-2	NA	CASSLSRQGAYGYTF	TGCGCCAGCAGCCTCTCAAGACAGGGGGCCTATGGCTACACCTTC
TRBV11-2	TRBD2	TRBJ2-3	few	CASSPGRRGGGTDTQYF	TGTGCCAGCAGCCCGGGCCGGCGGGGGGGAGGCACAGATACGCAGTATTTT
TRBV6-5	NA	TRBJ1-1	NA	CASSYSPVPSGGDTEAFF	TGTGCCAGCAGTTACTCCCCGGTCCCTAGCGGGGGGGACACTGAAGCTTTCTTT
TRBV20-1	NA	TRBJ2-3	NA	CSAMLATDTQYF	TGCAGTGCCATGCTGGCCACAGATACGCAGTATTTT
TRBV5-1	TRBD1	TRBJ2-7	few	CASSQLTGGADEQYF	TGCGCCAGCAGCCAACTGACAGGGGGCGCGGATGAGCAGTACTTC
TRBV12-3/TRBV12-4	NA	TRBJ2-1	NA	CASSLIGLYNEQFF	TGTGCCAGCAGTTTAATCGGACTTTACAATGAGCAGTTCTTC
TRBV7-3	NA	TRBJ2-5	NA	CASSSLAPGTQYF	TGTGCCAGCAGCTCCCTGGCGCCGGGGACCCAGTACTTC
TRBV6-5	TRBD2	TRBJ2-1	NA	CASSYVPSGGSEQFF	TGTGCCAGCAGTTACGTCCCTAGCGGGGGGAGTGAGCAGTTCTTC
TRBV12-3/TRBV12-4	NA	TRBJ1-1	NA	CASSPTRYDTEAFF	TGTGCCAGCAGTCCGACACGGTACGACACTGAAGCTTTCTTT
TRBV5-1	NA	TRBJ2-3	few	CASSRGAGSTDTQYF	TGCGCCAGCAGCCGCGGGGCGGGGAGCACAGATACGCAGTATTTT
TRBV7-8	NA	TRBJ2-7	few	CASSYRPSTPSSYEQYF	TGTGCCAGCAGCTACCGTCCGAGCACCCCAAGCTCCTACGAGCAGTACTTC
TRBV5-1	TRBD2	TRBJ2-7	NA	CASSLTSGGPSYEQYF	TGCGCCAGCAGCCTGACTAGCGGGGGGCCTAGCTACGAGCAGTACTTC
TRBV12-3/TRBV12-4	NA	TRBJ1-5	NA	CASSLQGLRPQHF	TGTGCCAGCAGTCTCCAGGGGTTACGGCCCCAGCATTTT
TRBV10-3	NA	TRBJ2-5	NA	CAINLGGRQETQYF	TGTGCCATCAACCTGGGGGGTCGGCAAGAGACCCAGTACTTC
TRBV14	NA	TRBJ1-5	few	CASKVHFVYSNQPQHF	TGTGCCAGCAAAGTCCATTTCGTATATAGCAATCAGCCCCAGCATTTT
TRBV24-1	NA	TRBJ2-2	many	CATSDPGTGNTGELFF	TGTGCCACCAGTGATCCGGGGACGGGGAACACCGGGGAGCTGTTTTTT
TRBV28	NA	TRBJ2-5	few	CASSLWDSWDQTQYF	TGTGCCAGCAGTTTATGGGACAGTTGGGACCAGACCCAGTACTTC
TRBV15	NA	TRBJ2-5	NA	CATSRDRGVQETQYF	TGTGCCACCAGCAGAGACAGGGGAGTCCAAGAGACCCAGTACTTC
TRBV6-2/TRBV6-3	NA	TRBJ2-7	many	CASSYASQSYEQYF	TGTGCCAGCAGTTACGCGTCCCAATCCTACGAGCAGTACTTC
TRBV10-3	NA	TRBJ2-1	NA	CAISETPSSYNEQFF	TGTGCCATCAGTGAGACGCCGAGCTCCTACAATGAGCAGTTCTTC
TRBV18	NA	TRBJ2-7	NA	CASSFSERYEQYF	TGTGCCAGCTCATTCTCCGAGAGATACGAGCAGTACTTC
TRBV12-3/TRBV12-4	TRBD1	TRBJ2-3	many	CASSFHRGHTDTQYF	TGTGCCAGCAGTTTTCACAGGGGCCACACAGATACGCAGTATTTT
TRBV4-1	TRBD1	TRBJ2-2	NA	CASRTGTAANTGELFF	TGCGCCAGCAGGACGGGGACAGCCGCGAACACCGGGGAGCTGTTTTTT
TRBV7-9	NA	TRBJ2-7	NA	CASSQGLTPYEQYF	TGTGCCAGCAGTCAAGGACTAACCCCCTACGAGCAGTACTTC